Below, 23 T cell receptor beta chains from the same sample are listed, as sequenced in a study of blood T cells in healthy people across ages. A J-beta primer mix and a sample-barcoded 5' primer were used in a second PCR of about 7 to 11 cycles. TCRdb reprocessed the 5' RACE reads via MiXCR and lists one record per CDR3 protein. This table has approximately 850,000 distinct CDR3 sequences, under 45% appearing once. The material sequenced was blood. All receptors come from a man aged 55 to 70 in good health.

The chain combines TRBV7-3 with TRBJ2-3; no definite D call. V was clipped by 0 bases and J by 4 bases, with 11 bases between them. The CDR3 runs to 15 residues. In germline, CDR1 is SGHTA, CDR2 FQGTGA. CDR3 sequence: CASSLTGVSPDTQYF. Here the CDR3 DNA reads TGTGCCAGCAGCTTAACGGGCGTCAGCCCAGATACGCAGTATTTT. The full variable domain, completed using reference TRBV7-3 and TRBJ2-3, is GAGVSQTPSNKVTEKGKYVELRCDPISGHTALYWYRQSLGQGPEFLIYFQGTGAADDSGLPNDRFFAVRPEGSVSTLKIQRTERGDSAVYLCASSLTGVSPDTQYFGPGTRLTVL.

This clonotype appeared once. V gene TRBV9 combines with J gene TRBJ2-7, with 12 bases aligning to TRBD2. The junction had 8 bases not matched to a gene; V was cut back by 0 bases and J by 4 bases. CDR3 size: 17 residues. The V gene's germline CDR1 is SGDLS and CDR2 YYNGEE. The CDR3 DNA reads TGTGCCAGCAGCGTAGATTCCCAGACTAGCGGGGGTTACGAGCAGTACTTC. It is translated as CASSVDSQTSGGYEQYF.

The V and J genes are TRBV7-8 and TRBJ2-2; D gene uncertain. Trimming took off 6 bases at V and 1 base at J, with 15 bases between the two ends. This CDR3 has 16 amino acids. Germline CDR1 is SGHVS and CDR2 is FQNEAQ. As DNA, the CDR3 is TGTGCCAGCAGTTTCATGGAGAGAATGAACACCGGGGAGCTGTTTTTT. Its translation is CASSFMERMNTGELFF.

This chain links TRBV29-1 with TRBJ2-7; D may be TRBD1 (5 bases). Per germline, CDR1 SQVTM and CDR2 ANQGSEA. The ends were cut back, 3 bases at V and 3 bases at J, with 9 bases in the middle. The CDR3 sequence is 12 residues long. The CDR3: CSVEVGDYEQYF. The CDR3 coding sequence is TGCAGCGTTGAGGTAGGGGACTACGAGCAGTACTTC.

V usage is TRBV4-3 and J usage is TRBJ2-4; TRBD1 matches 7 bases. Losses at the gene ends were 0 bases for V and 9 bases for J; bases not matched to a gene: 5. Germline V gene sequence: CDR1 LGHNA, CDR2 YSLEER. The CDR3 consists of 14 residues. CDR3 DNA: TGCGCCAGCAGCCAAGATACAGGGGTTGGCATTCAGTACTTC. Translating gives CASSQDTGVGIQYF.

CDR3 amino acids: CAWRASGTDTQYF. The DNA of the CDR3 is TGTGCCTGGAGGGCTAGCGGCACAGATACGCAGTATTTT. The chain couples TRBV30 to TRBJ2-3; D possibly corresponds to TRBD2 (6 bases). The germline gives CDR1 GTSNPN, CDR2 SVGIG (reference sequence). This CDR3 has 13 residues. The V end was cut by 3 bases, the J end by 1 base, with 8 bases between.

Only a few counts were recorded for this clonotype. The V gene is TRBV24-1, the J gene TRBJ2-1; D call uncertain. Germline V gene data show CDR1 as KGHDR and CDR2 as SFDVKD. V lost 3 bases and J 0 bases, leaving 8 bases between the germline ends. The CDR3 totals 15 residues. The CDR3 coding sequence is TGTGCCACCAGTGATCCGGGCAGCTCCTACAATGAGCAGTTCTTC. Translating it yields CATSDPGSSYNEQFF.

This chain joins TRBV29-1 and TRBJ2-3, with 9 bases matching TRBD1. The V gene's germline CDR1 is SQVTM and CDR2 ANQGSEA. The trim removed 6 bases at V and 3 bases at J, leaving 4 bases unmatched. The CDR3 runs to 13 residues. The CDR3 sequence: CSVRTGVTDTQYF. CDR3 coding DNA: TGCAGCGTCCGGACAGGGGTTACAGATACGCAGTATTTT.

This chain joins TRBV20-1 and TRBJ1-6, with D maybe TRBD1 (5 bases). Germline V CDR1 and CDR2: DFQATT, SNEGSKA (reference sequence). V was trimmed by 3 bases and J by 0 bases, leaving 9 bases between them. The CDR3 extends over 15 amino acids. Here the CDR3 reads CSARGLSSYNSPLHF. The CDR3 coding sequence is TGCAGTGCTAGGGGACTCAGCTCCTATAATTCACCCCTCCACTTT.

CDR3 protein: CSAGSGRSNQPQHF. CDR3 DNA: TGCAGTGCTGGTTCCGGCAGGAGCAATCAGCCCCAGCATTTT. The gene calls are TRBV20-1 and TRBJ1-5; D ambiguous. The CDR3 has 14 residues. V was clipped by 5 bases and J by 1 base, with 12 bases between them. Germline V gene sequence: CDR1 DFQATT, CDR2 SNEGSKA (reference sequence).

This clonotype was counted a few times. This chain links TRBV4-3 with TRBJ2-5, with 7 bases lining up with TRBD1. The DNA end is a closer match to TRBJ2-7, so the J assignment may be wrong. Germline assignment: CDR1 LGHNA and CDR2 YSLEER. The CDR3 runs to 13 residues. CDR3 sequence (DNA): TGCGCCAGCAGCCCCTACAGGGGCAGCGAGCAGTACTTC. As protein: CASSPYRGSEQYF.

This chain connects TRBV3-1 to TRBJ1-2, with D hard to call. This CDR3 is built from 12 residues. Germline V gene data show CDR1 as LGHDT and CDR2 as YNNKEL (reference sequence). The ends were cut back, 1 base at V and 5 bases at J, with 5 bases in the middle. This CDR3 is CASSQASYGYTF. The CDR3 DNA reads TGTGCCAGCAGCCAAGCTTCTTATGGCTACACCTTC.

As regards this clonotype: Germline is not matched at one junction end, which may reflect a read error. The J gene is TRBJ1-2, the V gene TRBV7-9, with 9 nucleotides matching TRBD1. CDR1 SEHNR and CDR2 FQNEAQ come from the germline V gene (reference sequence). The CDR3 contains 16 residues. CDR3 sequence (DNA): TGTGCCAGCAGCGAATCCGACAGGGGGAGCGACTATGGCCACACCTTC. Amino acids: CASSESDRGSDYGHTF.

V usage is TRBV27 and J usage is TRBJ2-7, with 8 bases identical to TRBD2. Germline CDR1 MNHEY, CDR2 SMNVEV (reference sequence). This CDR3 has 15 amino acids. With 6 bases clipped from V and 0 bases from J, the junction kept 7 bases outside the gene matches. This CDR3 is CASSWGLGVSYEQYF. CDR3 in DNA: TGTGCCAGCAGCTGGGGACTAGGTGTCTCCTACGAGCAGTACTTC.

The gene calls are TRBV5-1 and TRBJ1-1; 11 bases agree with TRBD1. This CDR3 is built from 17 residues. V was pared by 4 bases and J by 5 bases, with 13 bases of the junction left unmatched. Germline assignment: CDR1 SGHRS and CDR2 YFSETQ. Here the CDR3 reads CASSAGQGADLGTEAFF. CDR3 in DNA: TGCGCCAGCAGCGCCGGACAGGGGGCGGATTTGGGGACTGAAGCTTTCTTT.

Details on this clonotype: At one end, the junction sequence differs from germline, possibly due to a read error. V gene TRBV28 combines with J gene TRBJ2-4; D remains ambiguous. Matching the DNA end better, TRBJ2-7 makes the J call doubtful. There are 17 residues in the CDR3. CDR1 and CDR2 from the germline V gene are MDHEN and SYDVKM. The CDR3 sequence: CAGSFYSDVAASYEQYF. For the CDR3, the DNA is TGTGCCGGCAGTTTCTATAGTGACGTGGCAGCTTCCTACGAGCAGTACTTC.

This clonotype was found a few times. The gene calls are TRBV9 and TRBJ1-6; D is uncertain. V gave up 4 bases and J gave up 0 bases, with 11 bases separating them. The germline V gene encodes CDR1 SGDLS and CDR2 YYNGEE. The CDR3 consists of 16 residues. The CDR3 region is CASSPLGSSYNSPLHF. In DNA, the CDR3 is TGTGCCAGCAGCCCCCTGGGGAGCTCCTATAATTCACCCCTCCACTTT.

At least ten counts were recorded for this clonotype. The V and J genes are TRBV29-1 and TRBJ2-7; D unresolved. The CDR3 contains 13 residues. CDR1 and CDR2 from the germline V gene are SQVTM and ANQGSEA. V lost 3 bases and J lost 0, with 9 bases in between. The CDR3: CSVEPENSYEQYF. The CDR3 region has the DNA TGCAGCGTTGAGCCTGAAAACTCCTACGAGCAGTACTTC.

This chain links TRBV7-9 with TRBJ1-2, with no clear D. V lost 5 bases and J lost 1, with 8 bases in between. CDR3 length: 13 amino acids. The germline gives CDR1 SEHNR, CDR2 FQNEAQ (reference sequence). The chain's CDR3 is CASSQAVNYGYTF. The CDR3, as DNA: TGTGCCAGCAGCCAGGCAGTTAACTATGGCTACACCTTC. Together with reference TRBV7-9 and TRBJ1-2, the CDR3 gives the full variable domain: DTGVSQNPRHKITKRGQNVTFRCDPISEHNRLYWYRQTLGQGPEFLTYFQNEAQLEKSRLLSDRFSAERPKGSFSTLEIQRTEQGDSAMYLCASSQAVNYGYTFGSGTRLTVV.

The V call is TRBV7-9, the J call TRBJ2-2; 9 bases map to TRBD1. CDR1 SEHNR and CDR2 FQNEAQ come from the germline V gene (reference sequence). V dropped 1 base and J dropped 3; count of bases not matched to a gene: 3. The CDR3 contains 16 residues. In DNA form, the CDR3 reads TGTGCCAGCAGCTTAGGGCGGGACAGGGACACCGGGGAGCTGTTTTTT. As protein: CASSLGRDRDTGELFF.

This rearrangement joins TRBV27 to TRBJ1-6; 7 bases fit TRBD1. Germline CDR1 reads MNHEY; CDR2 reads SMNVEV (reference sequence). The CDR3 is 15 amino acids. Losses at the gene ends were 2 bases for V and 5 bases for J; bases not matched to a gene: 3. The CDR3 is CASSLGDRNNSPLHF. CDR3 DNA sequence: TGTGCCAGCAGTTTAGGGGACAGAAATAATTCACCCCTCCACTTT.

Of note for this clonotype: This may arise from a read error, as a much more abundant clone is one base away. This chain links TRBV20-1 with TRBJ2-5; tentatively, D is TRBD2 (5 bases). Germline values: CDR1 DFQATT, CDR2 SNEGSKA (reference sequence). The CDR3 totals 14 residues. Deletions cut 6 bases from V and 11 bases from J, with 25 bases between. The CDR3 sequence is CSAPINGDYNEQYF. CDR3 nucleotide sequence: TGCAGTGCCCCCATCAACGGTGACTACAATGAGCAGTACTTC.

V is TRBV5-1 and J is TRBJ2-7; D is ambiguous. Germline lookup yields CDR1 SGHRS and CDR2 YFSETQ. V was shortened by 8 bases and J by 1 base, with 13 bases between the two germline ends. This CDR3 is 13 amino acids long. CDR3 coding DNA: TGCGCCAGACCGGGCCACCTTTCCTACGAGCAGTACTTC. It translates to CARPGHLSYEQYF.